This TCR beta chain is from a study of blood T cell repertoires in COVID-19. Study information: The United States, Italy and Spain provided the acute and convalescent COVID-19 samples. T cells, B-cell-depleted T cells, or PBMCs provided the cDNA or gDNA that served as material.

Original data processing: Estimation of nucleated cell counts relied on the amplification of reference gene primers. Profiled with immunoSEQ multiplex PCR; TCRdb holds only in-frame clones, not every one. V and J calls and clone size are copied from that table; D and trimming were computed from the DNA. The repertoire holds some 66,000 clones, 90% to 95% seen once, with around 7% in the top ten. The germline V gene has CDR1 SGHNT and CDR2 YENEEA. The CDR3 contains 11 residues. With 5 bases clipped from V and 11 bases from J, the junction kept 2 bases outside the gene matches. V is TRBV11-3 and J is TRBJ1-1, with TRBD1 matching over 10 bases. Specimen: peripheral blood. The clonotype comes from a human donor in a cohort sampled during active COVID-19. CDR3 nucleotide sequence: TGTGCCAGCAGCGGGACAGGGGCCGCTTTCTTT. This codes for CASSGTGAAFF.